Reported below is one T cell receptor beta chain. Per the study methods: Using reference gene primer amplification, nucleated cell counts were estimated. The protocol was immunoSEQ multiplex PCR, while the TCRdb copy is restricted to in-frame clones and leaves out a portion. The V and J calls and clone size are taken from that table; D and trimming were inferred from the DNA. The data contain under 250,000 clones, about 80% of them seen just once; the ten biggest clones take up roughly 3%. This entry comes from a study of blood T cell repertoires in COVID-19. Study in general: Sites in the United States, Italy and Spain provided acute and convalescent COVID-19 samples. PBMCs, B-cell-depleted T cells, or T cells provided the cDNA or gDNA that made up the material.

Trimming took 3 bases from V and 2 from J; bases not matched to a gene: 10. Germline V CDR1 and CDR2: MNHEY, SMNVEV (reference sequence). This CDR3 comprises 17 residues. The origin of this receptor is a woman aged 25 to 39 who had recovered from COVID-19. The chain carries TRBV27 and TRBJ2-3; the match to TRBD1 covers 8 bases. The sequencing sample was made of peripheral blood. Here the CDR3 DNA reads TGTGCCAGCAGTTTCAAGGGCAGGGGGCGAAACACAGATACGCAGTATTTT. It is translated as CASSFKGRGRNTDTQYF.